The sequence of this T cell receptor (beta chain) was determined in a study of early T cells in non-severe SARS-CoV-2 infection. Study-wide context: Bulk RNA isolated from unsorted whole blood underwent sequencing; chains were not paired.

cDNA molecules, individually, were tagged with unique molecular identifiers. TCRdb analysed the 5' RACE reads with MiXCR anew, one entry per CDR3 protein. The table records some 64,000 distinct CDR3 sequences, just over 20% of them present only once. This CDR3 has 14 residues. Per germline, CDR1 SGHTS and CDR2 YDEGEE. V was trimmed by 4 bases and J by 5 bases, leaving 16 bases between them. The clonotype was recovered from an adult who was a healthcare worker with PCR-confirmed SARS-CoV-2 infection or an uninfected control (not recorded which). J is TRBJ2-7 and V is TRBV5-8, with a weak D call TRBD1 (6 bases). The specimen comprised whole blood, sampled at baseline. For the CDR3, the DNA is TGTGCCAGCAGCAGCCTACAGGGATCCGACGAGCAGTACTTC. Its translation is CASSSLQGSDEQYF.